The sequence of this T cell receptor (beta chain) was determined in a study of T cell responses to AZD1222 COVID-19 vaccine. The junction had 7 bases not matched to a gene; V was cut back by 7 bases and J by 3 bases. The germline V gene has CDR1 SNHLY and CDR2 FYNNEI. CDR3 length equals 14 residues. Clones were read by immunoSEQ multiplex PCR, and TCRdb kept only the in-frame ones, dropping some. Here the sample spans about 54,000 clones, more than 80% being singletons. The clonotype was recovered from an adult who received the AZD1222 COVID-19 vaccine. The chain couples TRBV2 to TRBJ2-3, with 7 bases identical to TRBD1. This material consisted of peripheral blood, taken 28 days after the second AZD1222 dose. For the CDR3, the DNA is TGTGCCAGCAATCAGGGGGAGAGGACAGATACGCAGTATTTT. This sequence encodes CASNQGERTDTQYF.